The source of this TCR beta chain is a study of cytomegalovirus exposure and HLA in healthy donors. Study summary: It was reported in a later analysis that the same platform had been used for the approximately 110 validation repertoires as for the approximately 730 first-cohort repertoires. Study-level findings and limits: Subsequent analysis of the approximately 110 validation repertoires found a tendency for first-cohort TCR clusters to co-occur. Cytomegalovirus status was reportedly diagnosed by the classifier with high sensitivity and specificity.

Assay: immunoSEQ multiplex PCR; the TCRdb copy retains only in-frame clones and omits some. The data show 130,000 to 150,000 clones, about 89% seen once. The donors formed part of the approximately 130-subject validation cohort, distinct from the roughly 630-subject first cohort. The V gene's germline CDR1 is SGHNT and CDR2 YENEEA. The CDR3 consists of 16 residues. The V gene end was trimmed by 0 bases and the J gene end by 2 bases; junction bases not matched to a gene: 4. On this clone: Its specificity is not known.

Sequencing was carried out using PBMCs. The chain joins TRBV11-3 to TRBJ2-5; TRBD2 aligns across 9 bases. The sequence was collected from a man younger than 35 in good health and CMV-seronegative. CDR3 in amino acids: CASSLDLTSGQETQYF. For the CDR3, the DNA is TGTGCCAGCAGCTTAGATCTAACTAGCGGGCAAGAGACCCAGTACTTC.